In its sample, the clone carrying this TCR beta chain was seen many times. This entry comes from a study of metastatic and nonmetastatic thyroid tumors. Thyroid surgery was performed in patients who had received no treatment beforehand. MiXCR re-clonotyped the PCR reads for TCRdb. The sample records fewer than 30,000 clones, just under 15% being singletons. This CDR3 contains 13 residues. The germline V gene has CDR1 MDHEN and CDR2 SYDVKM. V was pared by 3 bases and J by 5 bases, with 8 bases between. The sequence derives from a female donor with papillary thyroid cancer or a benign thyroid nodule (not recorded which). Some clones in this sample may be carry-over from other donors' samples. The gene calls are TRBV28 and TRBJ2-1; unclear D gene. Sequencing input: blood. CDR3 in DNA: TGTGCCAGCAGTTTTACAGTTAACAATGAGCAGTTCTTC. Translated, it gives CASSFTVNNEQFF.